Sequencing of this T cell receptor beta chain was carried out in a study of blood T cell repertoires in COVID-19. V lost 4 bases to trimming and J lost 3 bases, with 10 bases between them. The CDR3 spans 13 residues. Sequencing used immunoSEQ multiplex PCR; TCRdb keeps in-frame clones, though not all of them. The data contain just under 65,000 clones, approximately 80% of them singletons. This clone was found a few times. This sequence joins TRBV12-3 or TRBV12-4 and TRBJ2-7; a weak D match, TRBD2 (6 bases). Sequenced sample: peripheral blood. This receptor was taken from a man aged 55 to 69 with COVID-19, enrolled during active disease. The CDR3 here is CASSWGGRYEQYF. DNA for the CDR3: TGTGCCAGCAGTTGGGGAGGCCGCTACGAGCAGTACTTC.